This T cell receptor beta chain was recorded in a study of blood T cells in healthy people across ages. Overall study results and limits: Considered underestimates were the diversity estimates obtained from one million T cells.

This clonotype was counted a few times. Antigen specificity is unknown. Alongside a J-beta primer mix, a sample-barcoded 5' primer served in a second PCR lasting about 7 to 11 cycles. Each CDR3 protein gets one entry after TCRdb re-called the 5' RACE reads with MiXCR. The table records 700,000 to 950,000 distinct CDR3 sequences, 58% of them present only once. The sequenced sample was blood. The sequence came from a man aged 30 to 39 in good health.

The CDR3 sequence is CASSSKGFIGETQYF. The CDR3 DNA sequence: TGTGCCAGCAGCTCTAAGGGCTTCATCGGAGAGACCCAGTACTTC. The genes are TRBV11-2 and TRBJ2-5; D not certain. Trimming stripped 4 bases from V and 4 bases from J, with 16 bases between. Germline lookup yields CDR1 SGHAT and CDR2 FQNNGV. CDR3 length: 15 residues.